A single sample is the source of the 5 T cell receptor beta chains below, sequenced in a study of OX40 agonist ivuxolimab in advanced cancers. The repertoire was sequenced with immunoSEQ multiplex PCR; TCRdb's copy has only in-frame clones and lacks some. Among more than 45,000 clones listed, roughly 90% were seen once. The specimen was CD4+ or CD8+ T cells sorted from blood, collected in a trial of the OX40 agonist ivuxolimab. These receptors originate from an adult with an advanced solid tumor such as melanoma, head and neck, liver or kidney cancer.

This sequence joins TRBV18 and TRBJ2-7; TRBD1 aligns across 7 bases. Per the germline V gene, CDR1 is KGHSH and CDR2 is LQKENI. This CDR3 is 13 amino acids long. V was pared by 3 bases and J by 5 bases, with 4 bases of the junction left unmatched. The CDR3 DNA is TGTGCCAGCTCACCCCGACAGGGAAACGAGCAGTACTTC. As protein: CASSPRQGNEQYF.

V gene TRBV18 combines with J gene TRBJ2-1; 8 bases align to TRBD1. V shed 3 bases, J shed 2 bases, and the junction held 6 bases outside the gene matches. This CDR3 has 16 residues. The germline V gene has CDR1 KGHSH and CDR2 LQKENI. CDR3 DNA sequence: TGTGCCAGCTCACCTCGACAGGGGCCTGCCTACAATGAGCAGTTCTTC. Translating it yields CASSPRQGPAYNEQFF. The complete variable domain, with remaining parts taken from reference TRBV18 and TRBJ2-1, reads NAGVMQNPRHLVRRRGQEARLRCSPMKGHSHVYWYRQLPEEGLKFMVYLQKENIIDESGMPKERFSAEFPKEGPSILRIQQVVRGDSAAYFCASSPRQGPAYNEQFFGPGTRLTVL.

The gene calls are TRBV18 and TRBJ1-5; D is uncertain. CDR1 is KGHSH, CDR2 LQKENI, per germline. The germline V and J ends were trimmed by 0 bases and 5 bases, with 11 bases remaining between them. This CDR3 spans 15 amino acids. CDR3 coding DNA: TGTGCCAGCTCACCACCGGGCCGCTTTGATCAGCCCCAGCATTTT. Its translation is CASSPPGRFDQPQHF.

This clone was seen just once. The chain couples TRBV28 to TRBJ2-7; D uncertain. Germline V gene lookup returns CDR1 MDHEN and CDR2 SYDVKM. The CDR3 runs to 12 residues. The V gene lost 5 bases and the J gene lost 2 bases, with 7 bases spanning the gap. The DNA for the CDR3 is TGTGCCAGCAGTAAAGACCCCTACGAGCAGTACTTC. It encodes CASSKDPYEQYF.

The chain recombines TRBV18 with TRBJ2-3, with 10 bases lining up with TRBD1. V lost 6 bases and J lost 5; bases outside the gene matches: 11. Germline CDR1 and CDR2: KGHSH and LQKENI. The length of the CDR3 is 16 residues. The CDR3 bases are TGTGCCAGCTCCCCCGTCCCGGGACAGGGGCAAGATACGCAGTATTTT. This translates into CASSPVPGQGQDTQYF. Combining the CDR3 with reference TRBV18 and TRBJ2-3 gives the whole variable domain NAGVMQNPRHLVRRRGQEARLRCSPMKGHSHVYWYRQLPEEGLKFMVYLQKENIIDESGMPKERFSAEFPKEGPSILRIQQVVRGDSAAYFCASSPVPGQGQDTQYFGPGTRLTVL.